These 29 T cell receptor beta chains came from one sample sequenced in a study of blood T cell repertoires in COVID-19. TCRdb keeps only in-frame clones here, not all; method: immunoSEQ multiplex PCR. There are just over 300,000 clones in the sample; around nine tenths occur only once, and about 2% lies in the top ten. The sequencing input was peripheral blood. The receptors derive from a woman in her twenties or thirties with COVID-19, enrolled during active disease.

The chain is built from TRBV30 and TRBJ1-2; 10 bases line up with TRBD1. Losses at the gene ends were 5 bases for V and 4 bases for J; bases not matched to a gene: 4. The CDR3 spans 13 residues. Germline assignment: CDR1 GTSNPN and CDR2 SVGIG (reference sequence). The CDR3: CAWWDRGIYGYTF. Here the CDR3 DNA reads TGTGCCTGGTGGGACAGGGGTATCTATGGCTACACCTTC.

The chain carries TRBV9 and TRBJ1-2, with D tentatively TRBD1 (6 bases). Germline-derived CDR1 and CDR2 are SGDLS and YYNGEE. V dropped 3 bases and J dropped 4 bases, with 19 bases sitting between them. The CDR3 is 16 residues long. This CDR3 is CASSANHLGGGYGYTF. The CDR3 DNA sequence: TGTGCCAGCAGCGCCAACCACTTAGGGGGTGGCTATGGCTACACCTTC.

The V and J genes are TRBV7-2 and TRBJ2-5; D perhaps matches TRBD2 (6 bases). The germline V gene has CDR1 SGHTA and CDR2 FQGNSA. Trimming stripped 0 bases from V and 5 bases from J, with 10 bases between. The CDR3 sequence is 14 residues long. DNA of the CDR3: TGTGCCAGCAGCTTAGCCCTCAGCGGGGAGACCCAGTACTTC. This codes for CASSLALSGETQYF.

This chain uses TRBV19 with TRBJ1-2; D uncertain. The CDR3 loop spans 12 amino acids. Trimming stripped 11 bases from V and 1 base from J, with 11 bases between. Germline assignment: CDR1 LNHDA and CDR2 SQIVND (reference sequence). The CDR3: CASTTVNYGYTF. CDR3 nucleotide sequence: TGTGCCTCGACGACTGTTAACTATGGCTACACCTTC.

CDR3 loop: CASSYREPNTEAFF. The CDR3 nucleotides are TGTGCCAGCAGTTACCGGGAGCCGAACACTGAAGCTTTCTTT. The J gene is TRBJ1-1, the V gene TRBV6-5; D call uncertain. V gave up 2 bases and J gave up 1 base, with 8 bases separating them. The CDR3 runs to 14 residues. From germline, CDR1 is MNHEY and CDR2 SVGAGI.

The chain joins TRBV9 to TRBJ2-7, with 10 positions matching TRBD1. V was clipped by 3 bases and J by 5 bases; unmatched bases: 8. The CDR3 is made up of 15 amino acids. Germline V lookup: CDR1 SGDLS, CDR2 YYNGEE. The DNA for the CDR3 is TGTGCCAGCAGCGGAGGGGGACAGGGGAAAGACGAGCAGTACTTC. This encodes CASSGGGQGKDEQYF.

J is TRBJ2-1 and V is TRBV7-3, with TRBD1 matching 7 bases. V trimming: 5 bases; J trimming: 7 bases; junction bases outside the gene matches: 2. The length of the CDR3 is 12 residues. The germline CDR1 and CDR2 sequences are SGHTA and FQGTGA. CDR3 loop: CASSLTGNEQFF. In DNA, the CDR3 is TGTGCCAGCAGCCTGACAGGGAATGAGCAGTTCTTC.

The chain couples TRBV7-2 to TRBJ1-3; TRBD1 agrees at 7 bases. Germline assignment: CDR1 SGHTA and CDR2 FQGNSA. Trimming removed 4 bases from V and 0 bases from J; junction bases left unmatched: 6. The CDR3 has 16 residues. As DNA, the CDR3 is TGTGCCAGCAGCTACCTGGACAGGAGCTCTGGAAACACCATATATTTT. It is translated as CASSYLDRSSGNTIYF.

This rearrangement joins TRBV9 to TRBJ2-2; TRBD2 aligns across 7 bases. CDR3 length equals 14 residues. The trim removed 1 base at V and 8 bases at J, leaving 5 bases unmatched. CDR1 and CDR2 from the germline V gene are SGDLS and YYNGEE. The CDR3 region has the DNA TGTGCCAGCAGCGTATCCGGGGGGAGAGGGGAGCTGTTTTTT. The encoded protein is CASSVSGGRGELFF.

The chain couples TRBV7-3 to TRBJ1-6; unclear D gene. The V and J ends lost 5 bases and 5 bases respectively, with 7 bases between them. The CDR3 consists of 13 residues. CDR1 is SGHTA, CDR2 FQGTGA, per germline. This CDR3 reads CASSREHNSPLHF. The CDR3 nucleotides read TGTGCCAGCAGCCGGGAGCATAATTCACCCCTCCACTTT.

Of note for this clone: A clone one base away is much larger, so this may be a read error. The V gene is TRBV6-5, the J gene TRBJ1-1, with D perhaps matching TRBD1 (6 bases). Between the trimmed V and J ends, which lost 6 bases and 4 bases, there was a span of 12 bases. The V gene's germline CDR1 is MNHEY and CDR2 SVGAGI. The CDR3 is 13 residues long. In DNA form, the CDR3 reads TGTGCCAGCAGCCCAGGGGAGACCACTGAAGCTTTCTTT. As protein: CASSPGETTEAFF.

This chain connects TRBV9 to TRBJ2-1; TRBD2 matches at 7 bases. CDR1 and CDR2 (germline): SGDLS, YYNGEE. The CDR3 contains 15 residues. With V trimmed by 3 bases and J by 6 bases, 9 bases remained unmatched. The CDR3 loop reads CASSAHGEGPNEQFF. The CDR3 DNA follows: TGTGCCAGCAGCGCCCACGGGGAGGGGCCCAATGAGCAGTTCTTC.

CDR3 nucleotide sequence: TGCGCCAGCAGCCAAGCACAGGACCTCTACAATGAGCAGTTCTTC. This encodes CASSQAQDLYNEQFF. The chain has TRBV4-1 and TRBJ2-1; TRBD1 is a possible D gene (5 bases). CDR1 and CDR2 (germline): MGHRA, YSYEKL. The CDR3 contains 15 residues. The V gene lost 1 base and the J gene lost 3 bases, with 10 bases spanning the gap.

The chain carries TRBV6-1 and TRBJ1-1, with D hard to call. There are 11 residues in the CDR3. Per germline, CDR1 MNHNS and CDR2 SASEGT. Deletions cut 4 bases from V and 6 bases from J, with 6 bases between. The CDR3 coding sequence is TGTGCCAGCAGTGGAGCCGCTGAAGCTTTCTTT. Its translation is CASSGAAEAFF.

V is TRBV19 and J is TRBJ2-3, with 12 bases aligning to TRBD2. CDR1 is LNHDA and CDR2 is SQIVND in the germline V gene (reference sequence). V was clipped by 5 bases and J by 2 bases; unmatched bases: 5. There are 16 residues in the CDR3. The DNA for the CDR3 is TGTGCCAGTAGTCCTCGACTAGCGGGGGTCACAGATACGCAGTATTTT. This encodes CASSPRLAGVTDTQYF.

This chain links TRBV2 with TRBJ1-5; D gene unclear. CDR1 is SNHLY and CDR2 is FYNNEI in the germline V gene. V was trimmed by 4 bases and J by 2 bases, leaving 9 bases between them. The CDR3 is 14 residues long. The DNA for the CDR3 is TGTGCCAGCAGTGTCACGAGGGGCAATCAGCCCCAGCATTTT. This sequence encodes CASSVTRGNQPQHF.

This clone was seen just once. The CDR3 here is CAWSVGTGFDEAFF. CDR3 nucleotide sequence: TGTGCCTGGAGTGTTGGGACAGGGTTCGATGAAGCTTTCTTT. The chain carries TRBV30 and TRBJ1-1; 9 bases align to TRBD1. The length of the CDR3 is 14 residues. Trimming removed 0 bases from V and 7 bases from J; junction bases left unmatched: 6. In germline, CDR1 is GTSNPN, CDR2 SVGIG (reference sequence).

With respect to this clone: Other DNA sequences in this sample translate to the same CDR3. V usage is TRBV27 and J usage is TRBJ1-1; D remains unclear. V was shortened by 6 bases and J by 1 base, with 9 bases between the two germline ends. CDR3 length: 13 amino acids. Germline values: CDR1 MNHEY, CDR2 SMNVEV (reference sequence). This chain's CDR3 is CASSLSRNTEAFF. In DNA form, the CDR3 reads TGTGCCAGCAGCTTAAGTAGGAACACTGAAGCTTTCTTT.

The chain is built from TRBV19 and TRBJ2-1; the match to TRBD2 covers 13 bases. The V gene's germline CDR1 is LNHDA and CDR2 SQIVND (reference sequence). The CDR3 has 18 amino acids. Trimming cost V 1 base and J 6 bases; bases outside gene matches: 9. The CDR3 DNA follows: TGTGCCAGTAGTATAGGCCCGACACTAGCGGGGGGGGGCAATGAGCAGTTCTTC. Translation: CASSIGPTLAGGGNEQFF.

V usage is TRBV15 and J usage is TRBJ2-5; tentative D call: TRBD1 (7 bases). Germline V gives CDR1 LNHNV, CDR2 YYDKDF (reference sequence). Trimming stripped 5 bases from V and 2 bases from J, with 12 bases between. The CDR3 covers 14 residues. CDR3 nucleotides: TGTGCCACCAGCGGACTACAGGGGCAAGAGACCCAGTACTTC. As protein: CATSGLQGQETQYF.

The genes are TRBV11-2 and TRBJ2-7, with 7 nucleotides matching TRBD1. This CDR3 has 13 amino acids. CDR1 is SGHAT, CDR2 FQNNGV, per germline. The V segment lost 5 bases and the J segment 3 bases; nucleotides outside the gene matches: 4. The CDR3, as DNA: TGTGCCAGCAGCCTTGGACAGGTCTACGAGCAGTACTTC. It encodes CASSLGQVYEQYF.

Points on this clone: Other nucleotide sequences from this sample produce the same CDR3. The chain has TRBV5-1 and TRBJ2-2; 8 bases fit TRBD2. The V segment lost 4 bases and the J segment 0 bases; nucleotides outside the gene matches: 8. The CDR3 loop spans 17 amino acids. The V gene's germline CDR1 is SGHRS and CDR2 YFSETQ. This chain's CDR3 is CASSPGRGGSNTGELFF. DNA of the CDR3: TGCGCCAGCAGCCCCGGTCGGGGGGGGTCGAACACCGGGGAGCTGTTTTTT. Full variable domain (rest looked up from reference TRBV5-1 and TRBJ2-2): KAGVTQTPRYLIKTRGQQVTLSCSPISGHRSVSWYQQTPGQGLQFLFEYFSETQRNKGNFPGRFSGRQFSNSRSEMNVSTLELGDSALYLCASSPGRGGSNTGELFFGEGSRLTVL.

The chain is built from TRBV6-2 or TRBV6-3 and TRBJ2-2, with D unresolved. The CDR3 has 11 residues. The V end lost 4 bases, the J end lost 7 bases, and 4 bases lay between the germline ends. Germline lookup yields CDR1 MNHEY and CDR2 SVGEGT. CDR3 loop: CASSFLGELFF. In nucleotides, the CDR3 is TGTGCCAGCAGTTTCCTCGGGGAGCTGTTTTTT.

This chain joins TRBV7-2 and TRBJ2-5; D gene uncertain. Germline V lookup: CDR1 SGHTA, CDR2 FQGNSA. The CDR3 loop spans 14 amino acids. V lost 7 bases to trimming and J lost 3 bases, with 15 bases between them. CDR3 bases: TGTGCCAGCATCGCTAGAACGCCTAAAGAGACCCAGTACTTC. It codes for CASIARTPKETQYF.

DNA of the CDR3: TGTGCCAGCACTATACAGGGTCTAAATGGCTACACCTTC. It codes for CASTIQGLNGYTF. The chain couples TRBV7-2 to TRBJ1-2, with D perhaps matching TRBD1 (6 bases). Germline V lookup: CDR1 SGHTA, CDR2 FQGNSA. This CDR3 is 13 amino acids long. V was shortened by 7 bases and J by 6 bases, with 15 bases between the two germline ends.

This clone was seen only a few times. In DNA, the CDR3 is TGCAGCGTTGCCAGGGCCACTGAAGCTTTCTTT. Its translation: CSVARATEAFF. The gene calls are TRBV29-1 and TRBJ1-1; D might be TRBD1 (5 bases). Germline V gives CDR1 SQVTM, CDR2 ANQGSEA. This CDR3 has 11 residues. Trimming removed 4 bases at V and 4 bases at J, with 7 bases between.

CDR3 in DNA: TGTGCCAGCAGCCCCACTGAGGGTTATAGCAATCAGCCCCAGCATTTT. Translating gives CASSPTEGYSNQPQHF. The V and J genes are TRBV7-8 and TRBJ1-5; D gene ambiguous. Germline V gives CDR1 SGHVS, CDR2 FQNEAQ. This CDR3 is 16 amino acids long. V was pared by 5 bases and J by 0 bases, with 14 bases between.

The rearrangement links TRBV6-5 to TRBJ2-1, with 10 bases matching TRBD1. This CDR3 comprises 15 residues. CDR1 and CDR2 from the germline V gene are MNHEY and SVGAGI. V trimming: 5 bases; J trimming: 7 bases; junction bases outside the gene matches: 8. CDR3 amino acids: CASSIDRGPGNEQFF. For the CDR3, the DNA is TGTGCCAGCAGTATCGACAGGGGGCCAGGTAATGAGCAGTTCTTC.

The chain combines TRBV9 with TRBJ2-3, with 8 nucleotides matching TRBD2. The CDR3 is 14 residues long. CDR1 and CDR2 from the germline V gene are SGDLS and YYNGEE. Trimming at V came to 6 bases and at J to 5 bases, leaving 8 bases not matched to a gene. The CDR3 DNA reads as TGTGCCAGCAATAGCGGGGTAGCTGGAGATACGCAGTATTTT. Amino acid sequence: CASNSGVAGDTQYF.